This T cell receptor (beta chain) was found in a study of vaccination effects on CD4 cells after COVID-19. In the study overall: All participants had two doses of either the BNT162b2 or mRNA-1273 vaccine.

Germline assignment: CDR1 MNHEY and CDR2 SVGEGT. V lost 2 bases and J 1 base, leaving 9 bases between the germline ends. The CDR3 runs to 15 residues. Sequencing in the ViraFEST assay came after antigen-specific CD4+ T cells had been expanded with viral peptide pools, which were used to stimulate PBMC. Culturing for more than 9 days preceded CD4+ T cell isolation. Vaccine recipients lacked prior SARS-CoV-2 infection and had negative nucleocapsid antibodies. The authors replaced half the medium with IL-2 medium on days 3 and 7. Clones were sequenced by immunoSEQ multiplex PCR, and TCRdb holds only the in-frame ones, with some missing. The sample lists tens of thousands of clones; roughly 74% were seen once. A remark on this clone: Its antigen is as yet unknown.

Overall study results and limits: After vaccination, at late timepoints, clones induced by infection and by vaccine contracted markedly. Healthy vaccinees' vaccine-induced clones included only 1 of 255 that recognized common cold coronaviruses.

The sample consisted of CD4+ T cells from PBMCs cultured with HCoV-NL63 spike peptides, taken before COVID-19 vaccination. The J gene is TRBJ1-5, the V gene TRBV6-2 or TRBV6-3; tentatively, D is TRBD1 (5 bases). The sequence came from a human donor who received a COVID-19 vaccine. The CDR3, as DNA: TGTGCCAGCAGTTACGCTTCAGGGAGCAATCAGCCCCAGCATTTT. Translating it yields CASSYASGSNQPQHF.